These 9 T cell receptor beta chains came from one sample sequenced in a study of shared clonotypes between healthy human individuals. Repertoires were generated with immunoSEQ multiplex PCR, while TCRdb's copy carries only in-frame clones and drops some. This table holds 1,500,000 or so clones, about 98.5% found once. Sequenced material: naive CD4+ T cells sorted from blood. Subset in this sample: CD45RA+ positively selected. Every receptor here comes from a man aged 25-40 years in good health.

V and J are TRBV6-1 and TRBJ2-3, with TRBD2 as a possible D gene (6 bases). The germline V gene encodes CDR1 MNHNS and CDR2 SASEGT. The CDR3 loop spans 15 amino acids. Trimming shortened V by 2 bases and J by 0 bases, and 9 bases separated the two germline ends. The CDR3 nucleotides are TGTGCCAGCAGTGAATGGGGGGTCAGCACAGATACGCAGTATTTT. Translated, it gives CASSEWGVSTDTQYF.

The rearrangement links TRBV10-1 to TRBJ2-7; a possible D gene is TRBD1 (6 bases). V lost 8 bases, J lost 6 bases, and 14 bases lay in between. In germline, CDR1 is WNHNN, CDR2 SYGVQD (reference sequence). CDR3 length: 12 amino acids. CDR3 DNA sequence: TGCGCCAGCGGGCGCACAGGGTCCGAGCAGTACTTC. Translation: CASGRTGSEQYF.

This chain uses TRBV14 with TRBJ2-3, with a tentative D call TRBD2 (5 bases). The length of the CDR3 is 16 residues. Germline V gives CDR1 SGHDN, CDR2 FVKESK. V was cut by 0 bases and J by 2 bases, with 12 bases left in between. This CDR3 is CASSQDSGRATDTQYF. For the CDR3, the DNA is TGTGCCAGCAGCCAAGACTCCGGGCGGGCCACAGATACGCAGTATTTT.

The chain combines TRBV5-5 with TRBJ2-5; D is perhaps TRBD1 (6 bases). The CDR3 covers 13 residues. Trimming left V 0 bases short and J 4 bases short, with 7 bases between. Germline CDR1 is SGHKS and CDR2 is YYEKEE (reference sequence). This CDR3 is CASSLVQGETQYF. In DNA, the CDR3 is TGTGCCAGCAGCTTGGTACAGGGAGAGACCCAGTACTTC.

The count of this clone is one. CDR3 sequence (DNA): TGTGCCAGCAGCGCGGGGGCCAGCTCCTACAATGAGCAGTTCTTC. Translating gives CASSAGASSYNEQFF. This sequence joins TRBV9 and TRBJ2-1; D tentatively fits TRBD1 or TRBD2 (6 bases each). V was cut by 3 bases and J by 0 bases, with 10 bases left in between. Germline CDR1 and CDR2: SGDLS and YYNGEE. The CDR3 loop spans 15 amino acids. Complete variable domain (other parts from reference TRBV9 and TRBJ2-1): DSGVTQTPKHLITATGQRVTLRCSPRSGDLSVYWYQQSLDQGLQFLIQYYNGEERAKGNILERFSAQQFPDLHSELNLSSLELGDSALYFCASSAGASSYNEQFFGPGTRLTVL.

This clone has a single count. The V gene is TRBV5-1, the J gene TRBJ2-5; no clear D gene. This CDR3 contains 13 residues. From germline, CDR1 is SGHRS and CDR2 YFSETQ. Trimming left V 5 bases short and J 5 bases short, with 13 bases between. CDR3 in amino acids: CASRGTASETQYF. CDR3 DNA: TGCGCCAGCAGAGGAACGGCGTCGGAGACCCAGTACTTC.

V is TRBV15 and J is TRBJ2-7; D is uncertain. The V gene lost 1 base and the J gene lost 5 bases, with 6 bases spanning the gap. The CDR3 has 12 residues. In germline, CDR1 is LNHNV, CDR2 YYDKDF (reference sequence). CDR3 residues: CATSRARDEQYF. Written as DNA, the CDR3 is TGTGCCACCAGCAGAGCTCGGGACGAGCAGTACTTC.

The chain carries TRBV28 and TRBJ2-5, with a possible D match to TRBD2 (6 bases). Trimming removed 3 bases from V and 4 bases from J, with 9 bases in between. The CDR3 is made up of 13 amino acids. Germline V gene lookup returns CDR1 MDHEN and CDR2 SYDVKM. CDR3 sequence reads: CASSFLATETQYF. CDR3 sequence (DNA): TGTGCCAGCAGTTTTCTAGCGACAGAGACCCAGTACTTC.

V usage is TRBV5-3 and J usage is TRBJ2-1; D gene uncertain. TRBV5-3 is an open reading frame whose function is uncertain. The CDR3 sequence is 10 residues long. The V end was cut by 4 bases, the J end by 13 bases, with 9 bases between. This CDR3 is CARSAGHQFF. The CDR3 coding sequence is TGTGCCAGAAGCGCAGGTCATCAGTTCTTC.